This T cell receptor beta chain came from a study of cytomegalovirus exposure and HLA in healthy donors. Whole-study context: There were just under 400 genotyped donors. Of these, roughly 80% fell in the genetic ancestry cluster associated with self-reported Caucasian donors.

Regarding the study as a whole: As a later analysis showed, several of the most significant clusters appeared to be linked to common viral pathogens.

About this clone: As yet, its antigen is unknown.

The PCR employed 60 Vbeta primers together with 13 Jbeta primers. The repertoire was sequenced with immunoSEQ multiplex PCR; TCRdb's copy has only in-frame clones and lacks some. The sample lists around 140,000 clones; about 75% were seen once. This sequence was found in a middle-aged man in good health and CMV-seronegative. The sequenced sample consisted of PBMCs.

The CDR3 here is CASSPGTDYGYTF. As DNA, the CDR3 is TGTGCCAGCAGCCCGGGGACAGACTATGGCTACACCTTC. The chain uses TRBV7-3 and TRBJ1-2, with 7 positions matching TRBD1. CDR3 length: 13 residues. Germline-derived CDR1 and CDR2 are SGHTA and FQGTGA. The V and J ends lost 5 bases and 3 bases, in that order; junction bases with no gene match: 3.